The table lists the clone carrying this T cell receptor beta chain with a few counts. Sequencing was performed with immunoSEQ multiplex PCR; in TCRdb, only in-frame clones are kept and a portion is missing. The sample holds 35,000 to 55,000 clones, roughly 89% seen once. The record originates from a study of OX40 agonist ivuxolimab in advanced cancers. Autoimmune disease history or systemic immunosuppression barred patients. The clonotype originates from an adult with an advanced solid tumor such as melanoma, head and neck, liver or kidney cancer. This sample comprised CD4+ or CD8+ T cells sorted from blood, obtained in a trial of the OX40 agonist ivuxolimab.

DNA for the CDR3: TGTGCCAGCAGTTCCAGGATGGAGGGCTACACCTTC. This codes for CASSSRMEGYTF. The chain links TRBV28 to TRBJ1-2; the D is unclear. Germline CDR1 and CDR2: MDHEN and SYDVKM. Trimming shortened V by 4 bases and J by 8 bases, and 11 bases separated the two germline ends. The CDR3 is 12 residues long.